The sequence of this T cell receptor beta chain was determined in a study of shared clonotypes between healthy human individuals. Points from the study as a whole: A reduction in generation probabilities was seen for non-shared clonotypes relative to those shared by all four donors. Clonotype sharing among donors, it was expected, would be affected by sequencing depth. Rarefaction analysis demonstrated incomplete sorted-subset sequencing notwithstanding large depth.

Comment on this clone: No antigen is known for it.

Trimming cost V 3 bases and J 5 bases, with 9 bases left between them. This CDR3 has 13 amino acids. The germline gives CDR1 SGHRS, CDR2 YFSETQ. Researchers divided each subset's genomic DNA evenly across several immunoSEQ plates. Profiling relied on immunoSEQ multiplex PCR, and the TCRdb table lists in-frame clones only, not all of them. The sample lists roughly 2.2 million clones, 80% to 95% occurring once. The sequencing sample was made of naive CD4+ T cells from PBMCs. Subset: CD45RA+ positively selected. The source of this sequence is a man younger than 35 in good health. Some clones in this sample may be carry-over from other donors' samples. The chain joins TRBV5-1 to TRBJ2-1, with D perhaps TRBD1 (5 bases). The CDR3 sequence is CASSWPGNNEQFF. DNA of the CDR3: TGCGCCAGCAGCTGGCCAGGGAACAATGAGCAGTTCTTC.